Listed below are T cell receptor beta chains from one sample, sequenced in a study of T cell responses to AZD1222 COVID-19 vaccine. Sequencing was performed with immunoSEQ multiplex PCR; in TCRdb, only in-frame clones are kept and a portion is missing. The table includes approximately 210,000 clones, around 94% detected once. The sequencing used peripheral blood, collected 28 days after the second dose of the MenACWY control vaccine. The receptors here all came from an adult who received the MenACWY meningococcal vaccine as a control. The CDR3 runs from the conserved cysteine through the conserved F or W. A D gene is named only where the DNA matches it firmly. Not all rows give a size; the values are once, few, many and, for expanded clones, a class.

CDR3 protein,CDR3 DNA,D gene,clone size,V gene,J gene
CASSASSLVRTEAFF,TGTGCCAGCAGCGCCTCCTCCTTGGTCCGGACTGAAGCTTTCTTT,.,.,TRBV9,TRBJ1-1
CASRAGGYNEQFF,TGTGCCTCTCGAGCGGGAGGATACAATGAGCAGTTCTTC,TRBD2,.,TRBV6-5,TRBJ2-1
CASSLTSATYNEQFF,TGTGCCAGCAGCTTGACTAGCGCAACCTACAATGAGCAGTTCTTC,TRBD2,.,TRBV7-2,TRBJ2-1
CASSPGQGRVPLTNEKLFF,TGTGCCAGCAGTCCCGGACAGGGCCGGGTGCCGCTAACTAATGAAAAACTGTTTTTT,TRBD1,.,TRBV28,TRBJ1-4
CASSPTGTGVAFF,TGTGCCAGCAGCCCTACCGGGACAGGGGTGGCTTTCTTT,TRBD1,.,TRBV7-3,TRBJ1-1
CASSYSTGELFF,TGTGCCAGCAGTTACAGCACCGGGGAGCTGTTTTTT,.,.,TRBV6-6,TRBJ2-2
CASSYSGQLNEKLFF,TGTGCCAGCAGTTACTCCGGGCAGCTTAATGAAAAACTGTTTTTT,.,.,TRBV6-5,TRBJ1-4
CASSPTGIQPQHF,TGTGCCAGCAGCCCGACAGGGATTCAGCCCCAGCATTTT,TRBD1,.,TRBV5-5,TRBJ1-5
CASSVRDQTYEQYF,TGTGCCAGCAGCGTTCGGGACCAAACCTACGAGCAGTACTTC,.,.,TRBV9,TRBJ2-7
CASSKVGCLAEETQYF,TGTGCCAGCAGCAAAGTCGGATGTTTGGCGGAAGAGACCCAGTACTTC,.,.,TRBV21-1,TRBJ2-5
CASSGPAGTGHEKLFF,TGTGCCAGCAGCGGCCCAGCCGGGACAGGCCATGAAAAACTGTTTTTT,TRBD1,.,TRBV9,TRBJ1-4
CASSLRGSYEQYF,TGTGCCAGCAGTTTGAGGGGTAGCTACGAGCAGTACTTC,.,.,TRBV12-3/TRBV12-4,TRBJ2-7
CASTFGSPFAHEQFF,.,.,.,TRBV13,TRBJ2-1
CASSGAGGRTDTQYF,TGTGCCAGCAGCGGAGCGGGGGGGCGCACAGATACGCAGTATTTT,TRBD2,.,TRBV7-3,TRBJ2-3
CASTLTSGNTIYF,TGTGCCAGCACCCTGACCTCTGGAAACACCATATATTTT,.,.,TRBV28,TRBJ1-3
CASSLGRQLGQPQHF,TGTGCCAGCAGCTTAGGCAGGCAGCTAGGTCAGCCCCAGCATTTT,.,.,TRBV11-2,TRBJ1-5
CASTKGSGELFF,TGTGCCAGCACCAAGGGTTCCGGGGAGCTGTTTTTT,.,.,TRBV6-6,TRBJ2-2
CASSKDNQPQHF,TGTGCCAGTAGTAAGGACAATCAGCCCCAGCATTTT,.,.,TRBV19,TRBJ1-5
CATLKGDNSPLHF,TGTGCCACCTTAAAAGGAGACAATTCACCCCTCCACTTT,.,once,TRBV25-1,TRBJ1-6
CAWSVLRMNTEAFF,TGTGCCTGGAGTGTACTGCGGATGAACACTGAAGCTTTCTTT,.,.,TRBV30,TRBJ1-1